This T cell receptor (beta chain) was found in a study of OX40 agonist ivuxolimab in advanced cancers. Findings of the study overall: Clonal expansion among partial responders at 0.1-3.0 mg/kg ranked near the lowest.

Assay: immunoSEQ multiplex PCR; the TCRdb copy retains only in-frame clones and omits some. Of tens of thousands of clones listed, 88% were seen once; the top ten hold 3.5% to 5%. Germline CDR1 SQVTM, CDR2 ANQGSEA. CDR3 length equals 14 residues. With 3 bases clipped from V and 5 bases from J, the junction kept 9 bases outside the gene matches. On this clone itself: Its target is not known.

Specimen: CD4+ or CD8+ T cells sorted from blood, collected in a trial of the OX40 agonist ivuxolimab. This clonotype was obtained from an adult with an advanced solid tumor such as melanoma, head and neck, liver or kidney cancer. The V call is TRBV29-1, the J call TRBJ1-1, with 7 nucleotides matching TRBD1. The CDR3 nucleotides are TGCAGCGTTGATGGGCGGACAGGCGGGACTGAAGCTTTCTTT. Encoded protein: CSVDGRTGGTEAFF.